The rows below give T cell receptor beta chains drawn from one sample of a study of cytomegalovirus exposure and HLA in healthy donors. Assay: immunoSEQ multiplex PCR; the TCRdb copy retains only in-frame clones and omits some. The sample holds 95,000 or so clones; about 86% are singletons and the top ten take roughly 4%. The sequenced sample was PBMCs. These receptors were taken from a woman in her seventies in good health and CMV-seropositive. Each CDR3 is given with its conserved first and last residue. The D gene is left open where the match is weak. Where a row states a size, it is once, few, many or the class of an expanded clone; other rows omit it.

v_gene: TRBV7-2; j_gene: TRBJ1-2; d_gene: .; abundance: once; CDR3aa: CASSPRQSSYTF; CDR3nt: TGTGCCAGCAGCCCGCGACAGTCTAGCTACACCTTC
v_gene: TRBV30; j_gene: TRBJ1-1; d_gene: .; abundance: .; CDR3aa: CAWSVTANTEAFF; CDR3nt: TGTGCCTGGAGTGTTACAGCGAACACTGAAGCTTTCTTT
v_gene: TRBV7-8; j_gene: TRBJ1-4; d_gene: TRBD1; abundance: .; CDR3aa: CASSPDRGVRDNEKLFF; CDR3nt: TGTGCCAGCAGCCCGGACAGGGGTGTGCGGGATAATGAAAAACTGTTTTTT
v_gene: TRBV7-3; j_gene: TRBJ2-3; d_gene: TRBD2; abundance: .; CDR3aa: CASSLAGTSTDTQYF; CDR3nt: TGTGCCAGCAGTCTAGCGGGCACTAGCACAGATACGCAGTATTTT
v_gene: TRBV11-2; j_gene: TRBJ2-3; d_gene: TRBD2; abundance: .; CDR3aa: CASSSDGLAEDTQYF; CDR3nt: TGTGCCAGCAGCTCAGATGGACTAGCGGAAGATACGCAGTATTTT
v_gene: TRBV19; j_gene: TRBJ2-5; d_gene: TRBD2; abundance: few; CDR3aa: CASSDRPSGSGETQYF; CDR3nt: TGTGCCAGTAGTGACCGTCCTAGCGGGAGCGGTGAGACCCAGTACTTC
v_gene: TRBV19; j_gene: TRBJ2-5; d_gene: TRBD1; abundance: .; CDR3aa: CASSISDRGPSEQYF; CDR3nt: TGTGCCAGTAGTATTTCGGACAGGGGGCCTTCGGAGCAGTACTTC
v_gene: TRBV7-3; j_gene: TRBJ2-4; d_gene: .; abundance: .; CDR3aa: CASSLRGEKNIQYF; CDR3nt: TGTGCCAGCAGCTTAAGGGGAGAAAAAAACATTCAGTACTTC
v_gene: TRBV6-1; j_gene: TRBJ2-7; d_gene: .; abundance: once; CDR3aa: CASESNSYEQYF; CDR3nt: TGTGCCAGCGAGTCGAACTCCTACGAGCAGTACTTC
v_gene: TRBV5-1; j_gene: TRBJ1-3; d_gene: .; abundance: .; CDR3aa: CASSLGHSGNTIYF; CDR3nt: TGCGCCAGCAGCTTGGGGCACTCTGGAAACACCATATATTTT
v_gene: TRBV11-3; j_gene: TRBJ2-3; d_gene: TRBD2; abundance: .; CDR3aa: CASSPQPGLSTDTQYF; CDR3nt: TGTGCCAGCAGCCCGCAACCGGGACTAAGCACAGATACGCAGTATTTT
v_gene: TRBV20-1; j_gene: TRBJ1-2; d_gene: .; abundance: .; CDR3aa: CSQRGAKGYTF; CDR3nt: TGCAGTCAACGGGGGGCGAAGGGCTACACCTTC
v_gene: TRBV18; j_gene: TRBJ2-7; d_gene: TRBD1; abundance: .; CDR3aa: CASGSGTGSYEQYF; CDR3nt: TGTGCCAGCGGATCCGGGACAGGGTCCTACGAGCAGTACTTC
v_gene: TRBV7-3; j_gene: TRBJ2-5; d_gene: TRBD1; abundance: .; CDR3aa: CASIPGGDYQETQYF; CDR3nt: TGTGCCAGCATCCCAGGGGGAGATTACCAAGAGACCCAGTACTTC
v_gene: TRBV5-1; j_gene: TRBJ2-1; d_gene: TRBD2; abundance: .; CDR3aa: CASSLGGLAGGEFF; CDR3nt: TGCGCCAGCAGCTTGGGGGGACTAGCGGGCGGGGAGTTCTTC
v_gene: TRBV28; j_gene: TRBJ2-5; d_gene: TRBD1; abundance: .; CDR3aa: CASRWTGVETQYF; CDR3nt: TGTGCCAGCAGGTGGACAGGGGTAGAGACCCAGTACTTC
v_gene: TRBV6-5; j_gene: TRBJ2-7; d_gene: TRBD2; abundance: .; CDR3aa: CASSYSSSGRSYEQYF; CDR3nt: TGTGCCAGCAGTTACTCGTCTAGCGGGAGGAGCTACGAGCAGTACTTC
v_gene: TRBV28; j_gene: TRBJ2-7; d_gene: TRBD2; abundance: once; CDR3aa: CASGAPGGGSYEQYF; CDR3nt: TGTGCCAGCGGGGCCCCCGGGGGGGGATCCTACGAGCAGTACTTC